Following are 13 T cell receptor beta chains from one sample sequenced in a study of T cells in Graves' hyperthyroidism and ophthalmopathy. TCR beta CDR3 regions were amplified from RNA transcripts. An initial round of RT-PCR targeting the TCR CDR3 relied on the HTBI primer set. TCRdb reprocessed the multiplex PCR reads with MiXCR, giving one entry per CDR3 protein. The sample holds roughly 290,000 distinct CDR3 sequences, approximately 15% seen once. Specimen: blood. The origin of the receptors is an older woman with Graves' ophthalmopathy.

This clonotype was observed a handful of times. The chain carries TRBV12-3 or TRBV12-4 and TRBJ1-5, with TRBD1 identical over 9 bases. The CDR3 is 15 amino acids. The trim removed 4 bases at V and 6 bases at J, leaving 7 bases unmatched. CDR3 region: CASSYRTGAPQPQHF. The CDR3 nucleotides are TGTGCCAGCAGTTATAGGACAGGGGCACCTCAGCCCCAGCATTTT.

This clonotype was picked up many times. This CDR3 reads CASRFRAYGYTF. CDR3 nucleotides: TGTGCCAGCCGATTCAGGGCCTATGGCTACACCTTC. This chain links TRBV2 with TRBJ1-2, with D tentatively TRBD1 (5 bases). V dropped 8 bases and J dropped 4 bases, with 11 bases sitting between them. This CDR3 has 12 amino acids. The germline V gene has CDR1 SNHLY and CDR2 FYNNEI.

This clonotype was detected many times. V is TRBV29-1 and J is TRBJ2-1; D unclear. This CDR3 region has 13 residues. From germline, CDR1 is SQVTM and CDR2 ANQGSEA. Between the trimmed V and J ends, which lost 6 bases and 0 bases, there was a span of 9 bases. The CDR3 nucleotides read TGCAGCGTGGCCCTGGGCTCCTACAATGAGCAGTTCTTC. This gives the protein CSVALGSYNEQFF.

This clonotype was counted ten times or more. CDR3 loop: CASSFVGGSGEKLFF. The CDR3 DNA sequence: TGTGCCAGCAGTTTCGTTGGGGGTAGTGGGGAAAAACTGTTTTTT. This sequence joins TRBV28 and TRBJ1-4, with a tentative D call TRBD1 (5 bases). The CDR3 loop spans 15 amino acids. Looked up from germline, CDR1 is MDHEN and CDR2 is SYDVKM. V lost 3 bases and J lost 8, with 16 bases in between.

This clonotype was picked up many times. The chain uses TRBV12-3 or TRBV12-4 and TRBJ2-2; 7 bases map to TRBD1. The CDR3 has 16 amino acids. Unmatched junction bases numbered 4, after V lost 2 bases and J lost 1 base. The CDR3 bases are TGTGCCAGCAGTTTACCTCGGACAGGGAACACCGGGGAGCTGTTTTTT. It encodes CASSLPRTGNTGELFF.

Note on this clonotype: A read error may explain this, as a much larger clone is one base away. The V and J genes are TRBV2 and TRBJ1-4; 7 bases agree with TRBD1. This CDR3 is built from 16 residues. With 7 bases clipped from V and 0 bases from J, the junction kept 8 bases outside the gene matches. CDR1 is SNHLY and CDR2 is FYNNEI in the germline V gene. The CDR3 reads CASKRDSGATNEKLFF. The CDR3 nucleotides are TGTGCCAGCAAACGGGACAGCGGAGCAACTAATGAAAAACTGTTTTTT.

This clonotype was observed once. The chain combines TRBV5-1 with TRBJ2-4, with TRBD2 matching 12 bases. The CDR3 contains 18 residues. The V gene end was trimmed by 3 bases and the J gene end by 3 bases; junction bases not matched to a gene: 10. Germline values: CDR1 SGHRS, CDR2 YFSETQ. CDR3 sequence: CASSSGLAGPGVKNIQYF. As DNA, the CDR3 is TGCGCCAGCAGCTCAGGACTAGCGGGGCCGGGGGTCAAAAACATTCAGTACTTC.

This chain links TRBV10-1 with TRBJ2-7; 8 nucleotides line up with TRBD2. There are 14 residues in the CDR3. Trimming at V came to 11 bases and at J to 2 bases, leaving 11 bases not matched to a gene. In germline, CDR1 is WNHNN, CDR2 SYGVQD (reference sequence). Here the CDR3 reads CARCGGLTPYEQYF. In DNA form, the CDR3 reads TGCGCCCGCTGCGGGGGGCTTACGCCCTACGAGCAGTACTTC.

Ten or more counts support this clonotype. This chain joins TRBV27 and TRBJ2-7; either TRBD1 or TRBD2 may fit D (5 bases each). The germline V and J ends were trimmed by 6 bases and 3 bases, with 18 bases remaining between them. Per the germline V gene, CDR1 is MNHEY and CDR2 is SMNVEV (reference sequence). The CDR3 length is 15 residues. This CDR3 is CASSHRGRAGYEQYF. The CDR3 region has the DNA TGTGCCAGCAGCCACCGGGGCAGGGCCGGCTACGAGCAGTACTTC.

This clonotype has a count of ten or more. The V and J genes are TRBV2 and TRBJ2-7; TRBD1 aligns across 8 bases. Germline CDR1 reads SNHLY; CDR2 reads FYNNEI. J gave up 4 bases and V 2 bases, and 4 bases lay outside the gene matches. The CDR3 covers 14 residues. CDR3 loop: CASSEIGQGYEQYF. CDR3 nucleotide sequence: TGTGCCAGCAGTGAAATAGGACAGGGTTACGAGCAGTACTTC.

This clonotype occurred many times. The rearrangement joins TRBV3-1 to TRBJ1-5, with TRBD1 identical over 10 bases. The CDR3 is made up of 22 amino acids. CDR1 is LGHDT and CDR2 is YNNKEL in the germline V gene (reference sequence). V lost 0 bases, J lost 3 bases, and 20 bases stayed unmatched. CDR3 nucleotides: TGTGCCAGCAGCCAAGAAGGGCGTTTCGAGACAGGGGGCCCCCCACACAATCAGCCCCAGCATTTT. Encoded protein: CASSQEGRFETGGPPHNQPQHF.

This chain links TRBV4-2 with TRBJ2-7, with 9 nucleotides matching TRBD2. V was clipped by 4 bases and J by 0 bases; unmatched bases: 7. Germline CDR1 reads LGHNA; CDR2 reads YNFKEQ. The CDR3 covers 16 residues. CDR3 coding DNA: TGTGCCAGCAGCCCCCTCAGCGGGGGGAGCTCCTACGAGCAGTACTTC. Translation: CASSPLSGGSSYEQYF.

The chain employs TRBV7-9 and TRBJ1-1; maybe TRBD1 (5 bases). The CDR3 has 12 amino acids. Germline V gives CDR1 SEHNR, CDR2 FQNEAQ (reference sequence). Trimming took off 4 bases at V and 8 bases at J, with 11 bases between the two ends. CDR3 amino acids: CASSSPGGEAFF. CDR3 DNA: TGTGCCAGCAGCTCCCCTGGGGGGGAAGCTTTCTTT.